This T cell receptor beta chain was obtained from a study of shared clonotypes between healthy human individuals. For the study at large: Three plates were used per donor for CD4 naive, three for CD4 memory, two for CD8 naive and one for CD8 memory.

To note about this clone: Its specificity is unknown.

Data came from immunoSEQ multiplex PCR; TCRdb stores just in-frame clones and leaves some out. The sample consists of nearly 1 million clones, around three quarters of them appearing once. Broader study findings: Represented diversity, genetic and exposure-history alike, was limited by few donors. The generation probabilities recorded for non-shared clonotypes fell below those of clonotypes shared by all four donors. Although depth was large, rarefaction showed that sequencing of the sorted subsets was incomplete.

The germline V gene encodes CDR1 SGHTA and CDR2 FQGNSA. CDR3 length equals 14 residues. The V and J ends lost 4 bases and 5 bases, in that order; junction bases with no gene match: 6. This TCR came from a man between 18 and 29 years old in good health. The chain couples TRBV7-2 to TRBJ1-1; 8 bases map to TRBD1. The source material was memory CD4+ T cells sorted from blood. Subset in this sample: CD45RA-negative fraction. This CDR3 is CASSSGGSRTEAFF. CDR3 coding DNA: TGTGCCAGCAGCTCAGGGGGCAGTCGGACTGAAGCTTTCTTT.